This T cell receptor (beta chain) was obtained from a study of T-cell memory formation after mild COVID-19 (dated by TCRdb to the early 2020s). With regard to the full study: TCR sequence clusters from the two donors were found to be largely donor specific. In a couple of donors, T-cell clones that expanded and contracted after mild COVID-19 were followed by sequencing TCRalpha and TCRbeta repertoires longitudinally. The cohort comprised two young, previously healthy adult volunteers, one female and one male.

The full study reports these points: From day 15 to 85, contracting clones showed balanced CD4/CD8 phenotypes, whereas a second wave of clones that expanded from day 15 to 37 leaned towards CD4+. The study included only a couple of mild cases, and larger cohorts that include severe cases with pre-infection samples were judged to be necessary. Some responding clones were detected in pre-infection memory, which suggested that pre-existing cross-reactive memory T cells had joined the SARS-CoV-2 response. SARS-CoV-2 specificity of the second-wave clones peaking on day 37 was not confirmed. Contracting CD4+ clones appeared mostly in the CM and EM memory subsets, whereas CD8+ clones were enriched in EMRA.

About this clonotype: Its antigen is unknown. No per-base quality is available; no much larger clone lies one base away.

CDR1 and CDR2 are read off the germline V gene as ENHRY and SYGVKD. The CDR3 runs 13 amino acids, cysteine and phenylalanine included. The read is trimmed to its CDR3 DNA, 39 bases read in frame from base 1. Trimming at the junction amounts to 8 bases on V and 1 base on J, and the germline ends lie 11 bases apart. Reads for this sample came from an Illumina NovaSeq 6000. cDNA libraries for TCRalpha and TCRbeta were prepared by 5'RACE using constant-segment primers, with sample barcodes and unique molecular identifiers added. Trizol reagent was used to extract RNA from every sample. Amplification of the libraries took two PCR steps, and the second step added a second sample barcode plus Illumina TruSeq adapters. Libraries were sequenced on an Illumina NovaSeq with 2 x 150 bp paired-end reads. Per the original workflow: Demultiplexing of reads and collapsing into UMI-guided consensus sequences were performed with migec v1.2.7. Using mixcr v2.1.11, the UMI consensuses were aligned to TRA and TRB V and J templates and assembled into clonotypes. A clonotype was counted as expanded or contracted only if both edgeR and NoisET called the change significant, with noise models trained on biological replicates. For edgeR calls, the thresholds were a false discovery rate-adjusted p below 0.01 and a log2 fold-change of 1. As an exploratory analysis of dynamics, max-normalized trajectories of the 1000 most abundant clonotypes were examined with PCA combined with hierarchical clustering. The CD4 or CD8 phenotype of responding clones was assigned using the separately sequenced CD4+ and CD8+ repertoires. TCRdb reprocessing: public reads trimmed at Q25 with fastp, clones called with MiXCR, in-frame beta chains kept. Rows matching on CDR3 protein sequence are summarized as one entry with the most common DNA and genes. Clone size and V and J calls follow TCRdb, not the original study. The sample table records approximately 190,000 distinct CDR3 sequences; about 17% of these occur just once. The ten most abundant clones make up about 2.4% of the sample.

PBMCs were isolated by Ficoll-Paque density gradient centrifugation. The sample comprised PBMCs or a T cell subset sorted from them (not recorded which). The chain employs TRBV10-3 and TRBJ1-1; the D gene lacks a confident call. This receptor was identified in an adult woman who had mild COVID-19 (a few samples of this study predate the infection). The sample titles of this study are shuffled in the database, so cell type and time point are left out; the donor was told from shared clones. The nucleotide sequence is given as TGTGCCATCGCACCTAGTACGAACACTGAAGCTTTCTTT. Translated, it gives CAIAPSTNTEAFF.